The present TCR beta chain was sequenced within a study of CD8+ T cells in alopecia areata. Isolated RNA was reverse transcribed into cDNA used as the sequencing template. Clones were sequenced by immunoSEQ multiplex PCR, and TCRdb holds only the in-frame ones, with some missing. The sample lists over 150,000 clones, roughly three fifths occurring once. Per the germline V gene, CDR1 is SGHNT and CDR2 is YYREEE (reference sequence). The CDR3 loop spans 14 amino acids. The V end lost 6 bases, the J end lost 0 bases, and 12 bases lay between the germline ends. The sequence was obtained from a human donor in good health. Sequenced material: CD8+ T cells sorted from blood. The rearrangement joins TRBV5-4 to TRBJ1-1; no definite D call. The CDR3 DNA is TGTGCCAGCACCCCCGCTGGGTTGAACACTGAAGCTTTCTTT. This translates into CASTPAGLNTEAFF.